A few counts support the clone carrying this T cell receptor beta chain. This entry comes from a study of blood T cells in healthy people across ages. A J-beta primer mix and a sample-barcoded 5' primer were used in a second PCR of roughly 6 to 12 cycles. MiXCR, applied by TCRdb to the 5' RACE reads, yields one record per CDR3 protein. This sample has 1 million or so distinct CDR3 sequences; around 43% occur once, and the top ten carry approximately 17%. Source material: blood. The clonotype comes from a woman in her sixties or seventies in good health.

The CDR3 nucleotides read TGTGCCAGCAGCCAAGAGGGACCCAGGAATGAGCAGTTCTTC. Translated: CASSQEGPRNEQFF. The V call is TRBV3-1, the J call TRBJ2-1; D tentatively fits TRBD1 or TRBD2 (5 bases each). CDR1 LGHDT and CDR2 YNNKEL come from the germline V gene (reference sequence). V gave up 0 bases and J gave up 7 bases, with 10 bases separating them. The CDR3 sequence is 14 residues long.